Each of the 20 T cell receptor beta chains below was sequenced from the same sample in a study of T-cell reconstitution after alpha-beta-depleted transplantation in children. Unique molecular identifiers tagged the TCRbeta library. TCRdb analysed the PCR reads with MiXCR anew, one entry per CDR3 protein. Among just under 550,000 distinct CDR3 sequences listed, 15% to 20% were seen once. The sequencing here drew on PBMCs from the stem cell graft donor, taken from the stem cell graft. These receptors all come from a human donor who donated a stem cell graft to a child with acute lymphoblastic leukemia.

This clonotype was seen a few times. CDR3 protein: CSVESRGQDYNEQFF. CDR3 coding DNA: TGCAGCGTTGAATCACGCGGGCAGGATTACAATGAGCAGTTCTTC. This chain links TRBV29-1 with TRBJ2-1; tentative D call: TRBD2 (5 bases). The germline V and J ends were trimmed by 2 bases and 4 bases, with 15 bases remaining between them. This CDR3 is built from 15 residues. Germline V gene lookup returns CDR1 SQVTM and CDR2 ANQGSEA.

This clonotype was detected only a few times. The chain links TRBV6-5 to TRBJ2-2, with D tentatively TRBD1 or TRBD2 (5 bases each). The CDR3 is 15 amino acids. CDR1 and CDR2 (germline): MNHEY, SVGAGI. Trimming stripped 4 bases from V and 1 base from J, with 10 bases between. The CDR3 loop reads CASSWDLRNTGELFF. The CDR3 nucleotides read TGTGCCAGCAGTTGGGACCTACGGAACACCGGGGAGCTGTTTTTT.

In DNA, the CDR3 is TGCGCCAGCAGCTTAGGGATAGGGATTTACAATGAGCAGTTCTTC. This codes for CASSLGIGIYNEQFF. The rearrangement links TRBV5-1 to TRBJ2-1; D remains ambiguous. Trimming removed 2 bases at V and 4 bases at J, with 13 bases between. Germline lookup yields CDR1 SGHRS and CDR2 YFSETQ. The CDR3 covers 15 residues.

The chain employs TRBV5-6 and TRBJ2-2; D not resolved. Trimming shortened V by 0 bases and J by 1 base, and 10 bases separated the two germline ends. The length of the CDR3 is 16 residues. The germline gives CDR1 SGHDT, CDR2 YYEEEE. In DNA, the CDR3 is TGTGCCAGCAGCTTGGAGGGATTCCGGAACACCGGGGAGCTGTTTTTT. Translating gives CASSLEGFRNTGELFF.

The CDR3 DNA sequence: TGTGCCAGCAGCTTAAAACTAGACAACACCGGGGAGCTGTTTTTT. Its translation is CASSLKLDNTGELFF. The J gene is TRBJ2-2, the V gene TRBV7-7; D is perhaps TRBD2 (5 bases). This CDR3 is built from 15 residues. Trimming removed 2 bases at V and 2 bases at J, with 9 bases between. The V gene's germline CDR1 is SSHAT and CDR2 FNYEAQ (reference sequence).

CDR3 in amino acids: CASSFFPSGVTYEQYF. As DNA, the CDR3 is TGTGCCAGCAGCTTCTTCCCAAGCGGGGTTACCTACGAGCAGTACTTC. V is TRBV3-1 and J is TRBJ2-7; 7 bases line up with TRBD2. This CDR3 spans 16 amino acids. The germline CDR1 and CDR2 sequences are LGHDT and YNNKEL (reference sequence). Trimming cost V 5 bases and J 2 bases; bases outside gene matches: 12.

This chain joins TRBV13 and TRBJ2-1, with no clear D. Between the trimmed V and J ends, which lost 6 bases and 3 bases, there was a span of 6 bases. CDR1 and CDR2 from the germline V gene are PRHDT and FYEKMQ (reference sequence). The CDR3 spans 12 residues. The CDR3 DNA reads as TGTGCCAGCAGTCGTCACTACAATGAGCAGTTCTTC. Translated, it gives CASSRHYNEQFF.

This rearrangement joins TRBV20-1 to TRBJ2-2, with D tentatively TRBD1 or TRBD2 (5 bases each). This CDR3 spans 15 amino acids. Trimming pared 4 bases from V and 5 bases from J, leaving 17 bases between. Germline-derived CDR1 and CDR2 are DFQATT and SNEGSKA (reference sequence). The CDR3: CSATRRGAGTGELFF. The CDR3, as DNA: TGCAGTGCTACGAGGCGAGGGGCTGGGACCGGGGAGCTGTTTTTT.

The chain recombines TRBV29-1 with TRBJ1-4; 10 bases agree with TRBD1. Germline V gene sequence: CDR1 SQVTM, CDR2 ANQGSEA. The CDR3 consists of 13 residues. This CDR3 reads CSVRGQGTEKLFF. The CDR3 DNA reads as TGCAGTGTTCGGGGACAGGGGACTGAAAAACTGTTTTTT.

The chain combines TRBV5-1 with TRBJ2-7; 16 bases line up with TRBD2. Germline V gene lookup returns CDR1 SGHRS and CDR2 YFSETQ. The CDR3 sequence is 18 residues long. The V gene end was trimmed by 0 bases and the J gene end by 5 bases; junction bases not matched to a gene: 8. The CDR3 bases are TGCGCCAGCAGCTTGGGGGGACTAGCGGGAGGGCCCGCCAACGAGCAGTACTTC. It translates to CASSLGGLAGGPANEQYF.

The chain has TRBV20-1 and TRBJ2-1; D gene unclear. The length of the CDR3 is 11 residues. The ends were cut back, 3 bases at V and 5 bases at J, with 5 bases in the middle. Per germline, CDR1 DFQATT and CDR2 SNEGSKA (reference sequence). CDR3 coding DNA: TGCAGTGCTAGGAGGAACAATGAGCAGTTCTTC. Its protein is CSARRNNEQFF.

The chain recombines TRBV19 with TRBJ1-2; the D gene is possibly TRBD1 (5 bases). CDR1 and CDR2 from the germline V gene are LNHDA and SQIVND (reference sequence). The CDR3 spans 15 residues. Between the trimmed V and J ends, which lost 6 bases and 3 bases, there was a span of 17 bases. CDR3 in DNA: TGTGCCAGTAGCACACAGCGGACAAATCACTATGGCTACACCTTC. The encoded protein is CASSTQRTNHYGYTF.

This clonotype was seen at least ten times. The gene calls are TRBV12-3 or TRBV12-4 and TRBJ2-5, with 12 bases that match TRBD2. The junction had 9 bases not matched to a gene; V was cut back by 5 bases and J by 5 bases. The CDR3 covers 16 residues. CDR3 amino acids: CASSGGTSGRRETQYF. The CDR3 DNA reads TGTGCCAGCAGTGGGGGAACTAGCGGGAGGCGGGAGACCCAGTACTTC.

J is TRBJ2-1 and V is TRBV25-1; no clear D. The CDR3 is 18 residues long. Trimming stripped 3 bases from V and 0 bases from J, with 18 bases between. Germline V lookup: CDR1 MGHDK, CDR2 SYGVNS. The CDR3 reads CASSDWGRGQASYNEQFF. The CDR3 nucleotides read TGTGCCAGCAGTGATTGGGGAAGAGGTCAGGCCTCCTACAATGAGCAGTTCTTC.

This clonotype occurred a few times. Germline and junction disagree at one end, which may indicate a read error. This chain's CDR3 is CASSEDRTGDGTGELFF. In DNA form, the CDR3 reads TGTGCCAGCAGCGAAGACCGGACAGGGGATGGCACCGGGGAGCTGTTTTTT. The chain is built from TRBV6-1 and TRBJ2-2; 9 positions match TRBD1. Germline V lookup: CDR1 MNHNS, CDR2 SASEGT. CDR3 size: 17 residues.

The CDR3 coding sequence is TGTGCCAGCAGCCCAAACTCAGCGGATACGCAGTATTTT. This translates into CASSPNSADTQYF. This sequence joins TRBV7-7 and TRBJ2-3; D gene uncertain. This CDR3 is built from 13 residues. Germline V gene data show CDR1 as SSHAT and CDR2 as FNYEAQ (reference sequence). V gave up 5 bases and J gave up 6 bases, with 12 bases separating them. The full variable domain, rest sourced from reference TRBV7-7 and TRBJ2-3, is GAGVSQSPRYKVTKRGQDVTLRCDPISSHATLYWYQQALGQGPEFLTYFNYEAQPDKSGLPSDRFSAERPEGSISTLTIQRTEQRDSAMYRCASSPNSADTQYFGPGTRLTVL.

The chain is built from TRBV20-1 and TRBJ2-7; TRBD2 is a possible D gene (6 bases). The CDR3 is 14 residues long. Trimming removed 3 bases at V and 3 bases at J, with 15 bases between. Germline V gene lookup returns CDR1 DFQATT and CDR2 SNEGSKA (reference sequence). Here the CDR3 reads CSASPIGGNYEQYF. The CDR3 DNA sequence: TGCAGTGCTAGCCCAATTGGGGGGAACTACGAGCAGTACTTC.

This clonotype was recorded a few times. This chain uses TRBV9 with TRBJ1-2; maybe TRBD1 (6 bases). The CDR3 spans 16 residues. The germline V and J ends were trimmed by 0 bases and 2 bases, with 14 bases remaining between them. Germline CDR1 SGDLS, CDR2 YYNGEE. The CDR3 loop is CASSVDTTGSNYGYTF. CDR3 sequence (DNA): TGTGCCAGCAGCGTAGACACGACAGGATCAAACTATGGCTACACCTTC.

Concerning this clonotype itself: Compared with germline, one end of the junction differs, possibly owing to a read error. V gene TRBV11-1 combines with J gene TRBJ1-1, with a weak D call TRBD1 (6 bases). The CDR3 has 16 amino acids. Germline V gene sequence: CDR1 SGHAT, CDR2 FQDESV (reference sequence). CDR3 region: CASSLATGAGDTEAFF. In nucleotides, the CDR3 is TGTGCCAGCAGCCTAGCAACGGGGGCGGGAGATACTGAAGCTTTCTTT.

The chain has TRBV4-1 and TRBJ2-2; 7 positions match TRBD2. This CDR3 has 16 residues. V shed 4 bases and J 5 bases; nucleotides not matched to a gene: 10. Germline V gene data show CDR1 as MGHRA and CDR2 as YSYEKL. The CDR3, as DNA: TGCGCCAGCAGCCCCTGGACTAGTCGTTCGACCGGGGAGCTGTTTTTT. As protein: CASSPWTSRSTGELFF.